This T cell receptor (beta chain) was profiled in a study of blood T cell repertoires in COVID-19. Study at large: Researchers got acute and convalescent COVID-19 samples from the United States, Italy and Spain.

Seattle-derived patients entered the study during active infection and were followed longitudinally. CDR1 is SQVTM and CDR2 is ANQGSEA in the germline V gene. The V gene lost 7 bases and the J gene lost 1 base, with 13 bases spanning the gap. This CDR3 spans 13 amino acids. Study processing details: Quantification of nucleated cells was approximated via reference gene primer amplification. The protocol was immunoSEQ multiplex PCR, while the TCRdb copy is restricted to in-frame clones and leaves out a portion. The V and J calls and clone size are taken from that table; D and trimming were inferred from the DNA. This sample has some 150,000 clones, with roughly 90% found just once.

Material: peripheral blood. This TCR was sampled from a woman aged 60-75 years with COVID-19, enrolled during active disease. The chain couples TRBV29-1 to TRBJ1-1, with a tentative D call TRBD1 (5 bases). This CDR3 reads CSARMGGNTEAFF. The CDR3 DNA sequence: TGCAGCGCCCGAATGGGGGGGAACACTGAAGCTTTCTTT. The whole variable domain, filled in from reference TRBV29-1 and TRBJ1-1, reads SAVISQKPSRDICQRGTSLTIQCQVDSQVTMMFWYRQQPGQSLTLIATANQGSEATYESGFVIDKFPISRPNLTFSTLTVSNMSPEDSSIYLCSARMGGNTEAFFGQGTRLTVV.